This TCR beta chain was sequenced for a study of T cells in Graves' hyperthyroidism and ophthalmopathy. Broader study findings: A 13 V-J model separated ophthalmopathy from stable hyperthyroidism.

The CDR3 totals 14 residues. CDR1 and CDR2 from the germline V gene are DFQATT and SNEGSKA (reference sequence). The germline V and J ends were trimmed by 7 bases and 2 bases, with 17 bases remaining between them. With respect to this clonotype: Its target is not known.

Absent ophthalmopathy progression within 18 months defined stable Graves' hyperthyroidism. Clinicians diagnosed patients from clinical symptoms, serum thyroxine and TRAb, thyroid ultrasound and orbital computed tomography. The TCR beta CDR3 regions underwent amplification using RNA transcripts as the source. Carried out on the TCR CDR3, a first-round RT-PCR used the HTBI primer set. One entry per CDR3 protein, called by TCRdb with MiXCR from the multiplex PCR reads. The table has about 400,000 distinct CDR3 sequences, 14% to 15% seen once. The sequence was obtained from a woman aged 25 to 39 with Graves' hyperthyroidism. Sequences were obtained from blood. This chain uses TRBV20-1 with TRBJ1-2, with D possibly matching TRBD1 (5 bases). Here the CDR3 DNA reads TGCAGTGTATACCGGGACTCACGAAACTATGGCTACACCTTC. Protein sequence: CSVYRDSRNYGYTF.